One sample yielded the 32 T cell receptor beta chains listed below, sequenced in a study of T cell responses to AZD1222 COVID-19 vaccine. Sequencing used immunoSEQ multiplex PCR; TCRdb keeps in-frame clones, though not all of them. Here the sample spans roughly 110,000 clones, 80% to 95% being singletons. Source: peripheral blood, taken 28 days after the second AZD1222 dose. Every receptor here comes from an adult who received the AZD1222 COVID-19 vaccine.

The rearrangement uses TRBV19 and TRBJ1-3; D remains ambiguous. This CDR3 has 13 residues. Trimming took 6 bases from V and 0 from J, leaving 6 bases between them. The V gene's germline CDR1 is LNHDA and CDR2 SQIVND (reference sequence). The CDR3 sequence: CASSAFSGNTIYF. The DNA for the CDR3 is TGTGCCAGTAGCGCTTTCTCTGGAAACACCATATATTTT.

The genes are TRBV5-1 and TRBJ1-4, with 7 bases aligning to TRBD1. The CDR3 covers 15 residues. V lost 5 bases to trimming and J lost 2 bases; unmatched junction nucleotides: 6. Germline V gene sequence: CDR1 SGHRS, CDR2 YFSETQ. The DNA of the CDR3 is TGCGCCAGCAGGAATACAGGGGCTACTAATGAAAAACTGTTTTTT. Translation gives CASRNTGATNEKLFF.

The genes are TRBV29-1 and TRBJ1-2, with D hard to call. CDR3 length: 13 amino acids. V lost 5 bases to trimming and J lost 8 bases, with 18 bases between them. The germline gives CDR1 SQVTM, CDR2 ANQGSEA. CDR3 DNA sequence: TGCAGCGTTTATCAGGACGCCCGGTTGGGCTACACCTTC. Translation: CSVYQDARLGYTF.

The chain links TRBV2 to TRBJ2-7; 12 bases are a match to TRBD1. The CDR3 totals 15 residues. Per the germline V gene, CDR1 is SNHLY and CDR2 is FYNNEI. Trimming removed 6 bases from V and 3 bases from J; junction bases left unmatched: 6. Written as DNA, the CDR3 is TGTGCCAGCAGCCCCCGGGACAGGGGGCTCTACGAGCAGTACTTC. It is translated as CASSPRDRGLYEQYF. Variable domain in full (rest from reference TRBV2 and TRBJ2-7): EPEVTQTPSHQVTQMGQEVILRCVPISNHLYFYWYRQILGQKVEFLVSFYNNEISEKSEIFDDQFSVERPDGSNFTLKIRSTKLEDSAMYFCASSPRDRGLYEQYFGPGTRLTVT.

The genes are TRBV6-5 and TRBJ2-7; 7 bases are a match to TRBD1. The trim removed 2 bases at V and 4 bases at J, leaving 5 bases unmatched. Germline values: CDR1 MNHEY, CDR2 SVGAGI. This CDR3 spans 14 amino acids. The CDR3 reads CASSYRGQVYEQYF. The CDR3 DNA follows: TGTGCCAGCAGTTACAGGGGGCAGGTATACGAGCAGTACTTC.

V and J are TRBV28 and TRBJ1-4, with no clear D. Deletions cut 7 bases from V and 8 bases from J, with 17 bases between. The CDR3 totals 14 residues. CDR1 is MDHEN and CDR2 is SYDVKM in the germline V gene. This CDR3 is CASKQGTPREKLFF. In DNA form, the CDR3 reads TGTGCCAGCAAGCAAGGTACTCCACGGGAAAAACTGTTTTTT.

J is TRBJ1-1 and V is TRBV4-3; D gene uncertain. Germline CDR1 and CDR2: LGHNA and YSLEER. The CDR3 is made up of 14 amino acids. V was pared by 2 bases and J by 4 bases, with 11 bases between. CDR3 region: CASSQTGASTEAFF. The CDR3 coding sequence is TGCGCCAGCAGCCAAACCGGTGCTTCCACTGAAGCTTTCTTT.

The count of this clone is one. V is TRBV2 and J is TRBJ2-1; D call uncertain. The CDR3 loop spans 13 amino acids. V shed 1 base and J shed 11 bases, with 12 bases lying between them. CDR1 SNHLY and CDR2 FYNNEI come from the germline V gene. This CDR3 reads CASSEEEQVQQFF. The CDR3 DNA is TGTGCCAGCAGTGAAGAAGAGCAGGTTCAGCAGTTCTTC.

CDR3 in DNA: TGTGCCAGCAGTGAGGTACCCAGCAATCAGCCCCAGCATTTT. Translated, it gives CASSEVPSNQPQHF. V is TRBV2 and J is TRBJ1-5; D not certain. The ends were cut back, 3 bases at V and 1 base at J, with 7 bases in the middle. The CDR3 loop spans 14 amino acids. CDR1 SNHLY and CDR2 FYNNEI come from the germline V gene.

The genes are TRBV5-1 and TRBJ2-3; D is unresolved. V lost 0 bases and J 7 bases, leaving 12 bases between the germline ends. This CDR3 region has 14 residues. From germline, CDR1 is SGHRS and CDR2 YFSETQ. This CDR3 is CASSLDYLLYTQYF. CDR3 DNA: TGCGCCAGCAGCTTGGACTACTTACTATATACGCAGTATTTT.

The chain recombines TRBV29-1 with TRBJ2-2; D call uncertain. The CDR3 contains 14 residues. Germline V gene data show CDR1 as SQVTM and CDR2 as ANQGSEA. The germline V and J ends were trimmed by 7 bases and 8 bases, with 20 bases remaining between them. CDR3: CSATAGSSTGELFF. The DNA for the CDR3 is TGCAGCGCTACCGCCGGGTCATCCACAGGGGAGCTGTTTTTT.

This clone has only one observation. The chain uses TRBV10-2 and TRBJ1-1; the match to TRBD1 covers 11 bases. Per germline, CDR1 WSHSY and CDR2 SAAADI. Trimming cost V 6 bases and J 5 bases; bases outside gene matches: 2. This CDR3 comprises 13 residues. The CDR3 nucleotides read TGCGCCAGCAGGGGACAGGGGGTAACTGAAGCTTTCTTT. Encoded protein: CASRGQGVTEAFF.

The chain carries TRBV7-9 and TRBJ2-3, with a possible D match to TRBD2 (5 bases). This CDR3 contains 15 residues. The germline V and J ends were trimmed by 5 bases and 5 bases, with 17 bases remaining between them. The germline V gene encodes CDR1 SEHNR and CDR2 FQNEAQ (reference sequence). CDR3 sequence reads: CASSQFGGPGDTQYF. The DNA of the CDR3 is TGTGCCAGCAGCCAGTTCGGCGGGCCTGGAGATACGCAGTATTTT. Full variable domain (remainder filled in from reference TRBV7-9 and TRBJ2-3): DTGVSQNPRHKITKRGQNVTFRCDPISEHNRLYWYRQTLGQGPEFLTYFQNEAQLEKSRLLSDRFSAERPKGSFSTLEIQRTEQGDSAMYLCASSQFGGPGDTQYFGPGTRLTVL.

This chain links TRBV7-3 with TRBJ2-6; TRBD2 is a possible D gene (6 bases). CDR3 size: 17 residues. The germline CDR1 and CDR2 sequences are SGHTA and FQGTGA. Trimming cost V 2 bases and J 2 bases, with 13 bases left between them. The CDR3 loop reads CASSLYGDSTGANVLTF. DNA for the CDR3: TGTGCCAGCAGCTTATACGGGGACTCTACTGGGGCCAACGTCCTGACTTTC.

V and J are TRBV2 and TRBJ2-1; no clear D gene. This CDR3 is built from 14 residues. Deletions cut 7 bases from V and 0 bases from J, with 10 bases between. CDR1 SNHLY and CDR2 FYNNEI come from the germline V gene. CDR3 in amino acids: CASTRDISYNEQFF. The DNA for the CDR3 is TGTGCCAGCACGAGAGATATCTCCTACAATGAGCAGTTCTTC.

This chain links TRBV7-8 with TRBJ1-5; D not certain. The V and J ends lost 2 bases and 1 base respectively, with 9 bases between them. The CDR3 has 15 residues. Germline V gene sequence: CDR1 SGHVS, CDR2 FQNEAQ. CDR3 residues: CASSLLGTSNQPQHF. The CDR3 DNA sequence: TGTGCCAGCAGCTTATTGGGAACGAGCAATCAGCCCCAGCATTTT.

The chain links TRBV12-5 to TRBJ1-6; D may be TRBD1 (5 bases). The V gene's germline CDR1 is LGHNT and CDR2 FRNRAP. The CDR3 is made up of 15 amino acids. The ends were cut back, 1 base at V and 8 bases at J, with 12 bases in the middle. The CDR3 spells CASGLAQGGDSPLHF. In DNA, the CDR3 is TGTGCTAGTGGTTTGGCCCAGGGAGGCGATTCACCCCTCCACTTT.

This chain uses TRBV5-1 with TRBJ1-4; D is unclear. Trimming left V 0 bases short and J 0 bases short, with 9 bases between. This CDR3 spans 16 amino acids. The germline gives CDR1 SGHRS, CDR2 YFSETQ. The CDR3 region has the DNA TGCGCCAGCAGCTTGGATATGGGAACAACTAATGAAAAACTGTTTTTT. Translation gives CASSLDMGTTNEKLFF.

The CDR3 nucleotides read TGTGCCAGCAGTTTCGGACCCTCTGGAAACACCATATATTTT. Translation gives CASSFGPSGNTIYF. V usage is TRBV28 and J usage is TRBJ1-3; the D is unclear. Trimming pared 3 bases from V and 0 bases from J, leaving 6 bases between. Germline values: CDR1 MDHEN, CDR2 SYDVKM. There are 14 residues in the CDR3.

CDR3 nucleotide sequence: TGTGCCAGCGGACAGATTAGCAATCAGCCCCAGCATTTT. This gives the protein CASGQISNQPQHF. The J gene is TRBJ1-5, the V gene TRBV18, with D perhaps matching TRBD1 (6 bases). V dropped 8 bases and J dropped 0 bases, with 8 bases sitting between them. CDR1 and CDR2 (germline): KGHSH, LQKENI. The CDR3 spans 13 residues.

The rearrangement uses TRBV12-2 and TRBJ2-3; the D segment call TRBD2 is taken from the table without a DNA check. TRBV12-2 is assigned pseudogene status. The CDR3 has 15 residues. In DNA form, the CDR3 reads TGTGCAAGTCGCCCAAAGGACTGGGCCACAGATACGCAGTATTTT. Translated, it gives CASRPKDWATDTQYF.

The chain links TRBV19 to TRBJ1-3; unclear D gene. CDR3 size: 14 residues. Trimming pared 3 bases from V and 2 bases from J, leaving 8 bases between. The V gene's germline CDR1 is LNHDA and CDR2 SQIVND (reference sequence). The CDR3 coding sequence is TGTGCCAGTAGTATGCGGACGGCTGGAAACACCATATATTTT. Amino acid sequence: CASSMRTAGNTIYF.

In nucleotides, the CDR3 is TGCGCCAGCAGCACGGGACAGGCCACCGGGGAGCTGTTTTTT. It is translated as CASSTGQATGELFF. This chain uses TRBV5-1 with TRBJ2-2; 8 bases are shared with TRBD1. This CDR3 has 14 residues. Germline V CDR1 and CDR2: SGHRS, YFSETQ. V lost 4 bases to trimming and J lost 4 bases; unmatched junction nucleotides: 3. The complete variable domain, with remaining parts taken from reference TRBV5-1 and TRBJ2-2, reads KAGVTQTPRYLIKTRGQQVTLSCSPISGHRSVSWYQQTPGQGLQFLFEYFSETQRNKGNFPGRFSGRQFSNSRSEMNVSTLELGDSALYLCASSTGQATGELFFGEGSRLTVL.

V and J are TRBV6-5 and TRBJ1-2, with a possible D match to TRBD1 (6 bases). Looked up from germline, CDR1 is MNHEY and CDR2 is SVGAGI. The ends were cut back, 6 bases at V and 8 bases at J, with 16 bases in the middle. This CDR3 region has 13 residues. CDR3 region: CASSPPGGIGYTF. CDR3 sequence (DNA): TGTGCCAGCAGCCCACCCGGGGGCATCGGCTACACCTTC.

This chain joins TRBV7-2 and TRBJ2-4; 10 bases match TRBD1. The germline V gene encodes CDR1 SGHTA and CDR2 FQGNSA. The CDR3 sequence is 17 residues long. V shed 0 bases, J shed 3 bases, and the junction held 5 bases outside the gene matches. In nucleotides, the CDR3 is TGTGCCAGCAGCTTAGCGACAGGGGGCATTGGCAAAAACATTCAGTACTTC. Its translation: CASSLATGGIGKNIQYF.

The chain joins TRBV19 to TRBJ2-7; unclear D gene. This CDR3 comprises 12 residues. V was trimmed by 3 bases and J by 2 bases, leaving 5 bases between them. Per the germline V gene, CDR1 is LNHDA and CDR2 is SQIVND (reference sequence). Here the CDR3 DNA reads TGTGCCAGTAGTATGTCCCCCTACGAGCAGTACTTC. Translating gives CASSMSPYEQYF.

The chain has TRBV12-2 and TRBJ1-5. TRBV12-2 is flagged as a pseudogene. The CDR3 length is 18 residues. This CDR3 reads CASRLGGARGAGNQPQHF. Written as DNA, the CDR3 is TGTGCAAGTCGCTTAGGAGGCGCCCGGGGGGCTGGCAATCAGCCCCAGCATTTT.

The V gene is TRBV14, the J gene TRBJ1-6; D gene unclear. The CDR3 is 13 amino acids. V lost 0 bases and J 8 bases, leaving 5 bases between the germline ends. Germline assignment: CDR1 SGHDN and CDR2 FVKESK. The DNA for the CDR3 is TGTGCCAGCAGCCAAGACGGAGATTCACCCCTCCACTTT. Residues: CASSQDGDSPLHF.

This chain uses TRBV2 with TRBJ1-2; D possibly corresponds to TRBD1 (5 bases). From germline, CDR1 is SNHLY and CDR2 FYNNEI. V was shortened by 5 bases and J by 8 bases, with 18 bases between the two germline ends. The CDR3 runs 14 residues. The CDR3 DNA sequence: TGTGCCAGCAGTTTGATGGGGTTAGGGGAGGGCTACACCTTC. It encodes CASSLMGLGEGYTF.

The V and J genes are TRBV7-6 and TRBJ1-2, with D unresolved. Germline lookup yields CDR1 SGHVS and CDR2 FNYEAQ. The CDR3 has 15 residues. V was clipped by 1 base and J by 3 bases, with 12 bases between them. The DNA of the CDR3 is TGTGCCAGCAGCTTAGGATTTACAGCCGACTATGGCTACACCTTC. It translates to CASSLGFTADYGYTF. Filled out from reference TRBV7-6 and TRBJ1-2, the complete variable domain reads GAGVSQSPRYKVTKRGQDVALRCDPISGHVSLYWYRQALGQGPEFLTYFNYEAQQDKSGLPNDRFSAERPEGSISTLTIQRTEQRDSAMYRCASSLGFTADYGYTFGSGTRLTVV.

This clone was detected ten times or more. The chain has TRBV11-2 and TRBJ2-7; D gene unclear. From germline, CDR1 is SGHAT and CDR2 FQNNGV. The CDR3 spans 13 residues. V gave up 1 base and J gave up 2 bases, with 6 bases separating them. The CDR3: CASSLGLTYEQYF. The CDR3 coding sequence is TGTGCCAGCAGCTTAGGTCTAACCTACGAGCAGTACTTC.

This chain connects TRBV7-8 to TRBJ1-5, with 10 nucleotides matching TRBD1. Germline CDR1 is SGHVS and CDR2 is FQNEAQ. This CDR3 has 18 residues. The J segment lost 1 base and the V segment lost 1 base, leaving 7 bases of the junction unmatched. CDR3 region: CASSLVGQGVRSNQPQHF. The CDR3 DNA sequence: TGTGCCAGCAGCTTAGTAGGACAGGGGGTTAGAAGCAATCAGCCCCAGCATTTT.